This record covers a single T cell receptor beta chain. This clonotype was seen more than once but under ten times. It lacks a known antigen. Nothing much larger sits one base from this clone, and base qualities are not available. This specimen comes from a study of blood T cells in healthy people across ages (dated by TCRdb to between 2014 and 2016). Notes on the research overall: Template switching captured roughly one uniquely barcoded TCR beta cDNA molecule per two T cells in model experiments. To track age-related changes in TCR beta repertoire diversity, the study relied on deep sequencing normalized with unique cDNA molecular identifiers. Two additional independent replicas of 1 million unique cDNA reads from the same blood draw were analyzed for two donors (one aged 18 to 29 and one aged 80 or older). The donors were split into four age groups: young (average 16 years), middle-aged (around 40), aged (around 67) and long-lived (approximately 80). Findings and caveats that apply to the study as a whole: Compared with the aged group, more naive CD4+ T cells, fewer expanded clones and increased TCR diversity were shown by the long-lived group, suggesting age selection. As age increased, observed TCR beta diversity per million T cells dropped in a roughly linear way, and a significant reduction was already evident by age 40. The CMV infection status of donors was not known, potentially confounding age-related changes in expanded clonotypes. Bulk unsorted PBMC profiling prevented conclusive comparison of naive and antigen-experienced compartments. Estimates of total diversity based on one million sequenced T cells were considered lower bounds and underestimates. There was a strong correlation between observed TCR beta diversity and the percentage of naive T cells measured by flow cytometry.

Library method: 5' RACE. The instrument was an Illumina HiSeq 2500. A second PCR of about 7 to 12 cycles was performed with a sample-barcoded 5' primer and a J-beta primer mix. A unique molecular identifier was introduced onto each TCR beta cDNA molecule by a template-switch 5' adaptor carrying 12 random nucleotides. Each sample yielded at least 2.5 million CDR3-containing paired-end reads. The Mint cDNA synthesis kit, primed by a TRBC-specific oligonucleotide, was used to synthesize first-strand cDNA from all RNA. After uracil-DNA glycosylase treatment, a first 18-cycle PCR used universal primers M1SS and BC2_uni_R on all cDNA. Turning to the authors' computational methods: For normalization, 1 million high-quality reads were randomly selected from each sample, with every read carrying a distinct molecular identifier. Instead of being binned into consensus sequences, reads with shared molecular identifiers were discarded. CDR3 identification, clonotype clustering and error correction used MiTCR with a Q25 quality threshold and the strictest error-elimination algorithm. A nonparametric unseen species model with Euler transformation was used to estimate a lower bound on total TCR beta diversity. In TCRdb, the public reads were trimmed at Q25 with fastp and aligned with MiXCR, with productive beta chains retained. For every CDR3 protein sequence, its rows merge into one entry that carries the most common genes and DNA. TCRdb's processing, not the study's, gives the V and J calls here. The sample yields 750,000 to 1,000,000 distinct CDR3 sequences; 25% to 30% were counted once. In total, the top ten clones hold roughly a tenth of the sample.

Systemically healthy Caucasian individuals from Russia, 39 in total and aged roughly 6 to 90 years, were included as donors. Each donor gave approximately 9.4 milliliters of peripheral blood, drawn into EDTA-treated Vacutainer tubes. Ficoll-Paque density-gradient centrifugation was used to isolate PBMCs, with at least 6.5 million per sample. Trizol reagent was used to extract total RNA from the PBMCs, yielding at least 6 micrograms per sample. Naive CD45RAhigh/CD27high T cell percentages were measured by flow cytometry on a PBMC aliquot from every donor. V was cut back by 0 bases and J by 5 bases, leaving a gap of 15 bases between them. The CDR3 covers 16 residues, taking in both the cysteine and the phenylalanine. Only the CDR3 DNA is retained, 48 bases long and in frame from the first base. Via the germline V gene (reference sequence), CDR1 is MNHNY and CDR2 SVGAGI. The same data also contributed to another study, on T cells of mothers and their children. The second investigation adds: Nine systemically healthy Caucasian individuals, comprising three mothers and their six children, were included as donors. cDNA synthesis consumed the entire amount of extracted RNA, loaded at about 1.6 ug RNA in each 15 ul reaction. In the second PCR, the M1S primer introduced both the sample barcodes and 2-4 random nucleotides. More than 9 million TCR beta CDR3 reads were obtained from each mother, and millions of reads were obtained from each child. Thymic selection similarly shapes TCR recombination output in related and unrelated pairs, with minor effect from inherited differences. Normalized repertoire overlap in related mother-child pairs was always slightly higher than in unrelated mother-child pairs, but the difference was never significant. No persistent microchimeric T cell clones were found, with a detection sensitivity of 85 to 100 clones per million clonotypes. To look for features that set related mother-child pairs apart from unrelated individuals, the researchers ran deep NGS to compare the TCR beta repertoires of mothers and children. The mean age was 40 +/- 4 years for the mothers and approximately 11 +/- 4 years for the children. After adapter ligation was performed with NEBNext reagents, the libraries were sequenced on an Illumina HiSeq 2000 with 100+100 nt paired-end reads. To avoid cross-contamination, the mother libraries and the child libraries were prepared a month apart and sequenced in separate runs. Each donor had between about 450,000 and 2,100,000 distinct TCR beta clonotypes identified. Naive TCR beta clonotypes were estimated from low-frequency clonotypes matched to each donor's FACS-determined naive share, without sorting.

Sequences were obtained from blood. The sequence links TRBV6-6 to TRBJ2-3; TRBD1 is a weak D gene call, 6 bases matching. This clonotype was obtained from a woman between 40 and 55 years old in good health. This receptor has the CDR3 CASSYSGAGDEDTQYF. The nucleotide sequence is given as TGTGCCAGCAGTTACTCAGGGGCAGGGGATGAAGATACGCAGTATTTT.